Below, 4 T cell receptor beta chains from the same sample are listed, as sequenced in a study of cytomegalovirus exposure and HLA in healthy donors. The PCR had 60 Vbeta and 13 Jbeta primers. The data were produced by immunoSEQ multiplex PCR, yet TCRdb's version contains in-frame clones alone and is incomplete. The sample carries 150,000 to 200,000 clones, 60% to 80% recorded once. The sample comprised PBMCs. Source of these receptors: a man aged 60 to 69 in good health and CMV-seronegative.

This clone was found once. The CDR3 loop is CASSIARGSNQPQHF. DNA for the CDR3: TGTGCCAGTAGTATAGCCCGGGGGAGCAATCAGCCCCAGCATTTT. The J gene is TRBJ1-5, the V gene TRBV19; the D gene is possibly TRBD1 (5 bases). Trimming stripped 1 base from V and 1 base from J, with 8 bases between. CDR1 and CDR2 from the germline V gene are LNHDA and SQIVND (reference sequence). The CDR3 consists of 15 residues.

Only a few counts were recorded for this clone. The chain is built from TRBV6-1 and TRBJ1-4; the D is unclear. The CDR3 contains 14 residues. V gave up 5 bases and J gave up 7 bases, with 14 bases separating them. Germline CDR1 MNHNS, CDR2 SASEGT. The CDR3 DNA is TGTGCCAGCAGTCCGTCGGGAGCGGGTGAAAAACTGTTTTTT. Residues: CASSPSGAGEKLFF.

This clone was observed a handful of times. The chain combines TRBV5-6 with TRBJ2-7, with D possibly TRBD1 on 6 matching bases. Germline-derived CDR1 and CDR2 are SGHDT and YYEEEE. V dropped 3 bases and J dropped 2 bases, with 18 bases sitting between them. The CDR3 length is 16 residues. The CDR3 reads CASSSPSQGLPYEQYF. Here the CDR3 DNA reads TGTGCCAGCAGCTCGCCATCGCAGGGGTTGCCCTACGAGCAGTACTTC. The complete variable domain, with remaining parts taken from reference TRBV5-6 and TRBJ2-7, reads DAGVTQSPTHLIKTRGQQVTLRCSPKSGHDTVSWYQQALGQGPQFIFQYYEEEERQRGNFPDRFSGHQFPNYSSELNVNALLLGDSALYLCASSSPSQGLPYEQYFGPGTRLTVT.

This clone was observed a handful of times. The genes are TRBV2 and TRBJ1-4; D call uncertain. Germline values: CDR1 SNHLY, CDR2 FYNNEI. V shed 7 bases and J shed 5 bases, with 11 bases lying between them. The CDR3 length is 13 residues. The CDR3 here is CASTMRQNEKLFF. CDR3 coding DNA: TGTGCCAGCACGATGCGGCAGAATGAAAAACTGTTTTTT.